The present T cell receptor beta chain was sequenced within a study of T cell clusters in autoimmune cytopenias. TRB was amplified from roughly 250 ng of peripheral blood genomic DNA per sample. TRB rearrangements were amplified by touch-down multiplex PCR with mixed TRB-A/B primers. TCRdb re-called the multiplex PCR reads and gives one entry per CDR3 protein, without DNA. The sample's table shows some 3,900 distinct CDR3 sequences. The germline V gene has CDR1 LNHDA and CDR2 SQIVND (reference sequence). The CDR3 is 15 amino acids. Points from the study as a whole: Comparing secondary cytopenia with chronic lymphocytic leukemia showed no cluster-lack signature, apparently masked by lymphoma repertoire.

This clonotype shows up as medium-sized (0.01 to 0.1%) by frequency. Its target is not known. These same records also appear under a second study, on T cell repertoires in aging, cancer and after chemotherapy. That paper states: The whole study produced a dataset of roughly 8.8 million TCR reads. Age-matched healthy donors had significantly more diverse, less clonal blood TCR repertoires than untreated cancer patients. Median generation probability rose over the chemotherapy interval in each cancer cohort, suggesting rebound thymic output.

What was sequenced was peripheral blood. The genes are TRBV19 and TRBJ2-3; the D gene TCRdb calls, TRBD2, cannot be checked with no DNA. The receptor was isolated from a human donor in good health. CDR3 protein: CASRGLAANTDTQYF.